Following are 20 T cell receptor beta chains from one sample sequenced in a study of Ad26.COV2.S vaccination and SARS-CoV-2 variants. Treatment given: over 15 received Ad26.COV2.S at low or high dose, single or two shots; 5 received placebo; per-sample allocation not given. At day 63 after the first vaccine or placebo injection, samples were drawn. Only in-frame clones appear in the TCRdb table, and some are missing; sequencing was by immunoSEQ multiplex PCR. There are 350,000 to 450,000 clones in the sample; roughly 85% occur only once, and around 3.3% lies in the top ten. Sequencing was performed on peripheral blood, taken in a trial of Ad26.COV2.S vaccine versus placebo. The receptors shown here come from a person between 18 and 65 years old who received the Ad26.COV2.S COVID-19 vaccine or a placebo.

This chain links TRBV5-1 with TRBJ2-3, with D maybe TRBD2 (6 bases). The CDR3 consists of 15 residues. V lost 6 bases and J 5 bases, leaving 19 bases between the germline ends. CDR1 and CDR2 (germline): SGHRS, YFSETQ. The CDR3 sequence is CASTPGGNVLDTQYF. The CDR3 nucleotides read TGCGCCAGCACTCCCGGGGGTAACGTATTAGATACGCAGTATTTT.

This CDR3 is CASSFYDGSGNTIYF. The CDR3 DNA reads as TGTGCCAGCAGCTTTTATGACGGCTCTGGAAACACCATATATTTT. The genes are TRBV5-6 and TRBJ1-3; D is uncertain. Per germline, CDR1 SGHDT and CDR2 YYEEEE. Trimming stripped 2 bases from V and 0 bases from J, with 9 bases between. This CDR3 contains 15 residues.

The chain has TRBV7-2 and TRBJ2-3, with a tentative D call TRBD1 (5 bases). The CDR3 is 16 residues long. The germline V and J ends were trimmed by 3 bases and 5 bases, with 18 bases remaining between them. The germline gives CDR1 SGHTA, CDR2 FQGNSA. The CDR3 spells CASSFPYRGAKDTQYF. The CDR3 DNA follows: TGTGCCAGCAGCTTCCCGTACCGTGGGGCGAAAGATACGCAGTATTTT.

This sequence joins TRBV5-1 and TRBJ2-1; the match to TRBD2 covers 8 bases. Germline-derived CDR1 and CDR2 are SGHRS and YFSETQ. V lost 3 bases to trimming and J lost 0 bases; unmatched junction nucleotides: 8. The CDR3 totals 17 residues. CDR3: CASSWNSGDYSYNEQFF. In nucleotides, the CDR3 is TGCGCCAGCAGCTGGAATAGCGGGGATTACTCCTACAATGAGCAGTTCTTC.

This chain connects TRBV10-3 to TRBJ2-7; D gene unclear. Trimming left V 2 bases short and J 2 bases short, with 13 bases between. The CDR3 sequence is 15 residues long. Per the germline V gene, CDR1 is ENHRY and CDR2 is SYGVKD. The CDR3 spells CAISEPDHGAYEQYF. As DNA, the CDR3 is TGTGCCATCAGTGAGCCAGATCACGGAGCCTACGAGCAGTACTTC.

On this clone itself: The same CDR3 arises from other DNA sequences in this sample as well. This chain links TRBV6-5 with TRBJ1-1; unclear D gene. This CDR3 region has 15 residues. V lost 0 bases and J lost 1, with 9 bases in between. Germline assignment: CDR1 MNHEY and CDR2 SVGAGI. The CDR3 region has the DNA TGTGCCAGCAGTTACTCCGGGGAGGGGAACACTGAAGCTTTCTTT. Amino acid sequence: CASSYSGEGNTEAFF.

In nucleotides, the CDR3 is TGTGCCAGCAGTTACGGGGGGCAGGTTCAGCCCCAGCATTTT. Protein product: CASSYGGQVQPQHF. The chain combines TRBV6-6 with TRBJ1-5, with D possibly matching TRBD1 (6 bases). The V end lost 2 bases, the J end lost 6 bases, and 11 bases lay between the germline ends. Looked up from germline, CDR1 is MNHNY and CDR2 is SVGAGI (reference sequence). The CDR3 sequence is 14 residues long.

V and J are TRBV6-5 and TRBJ2-7; D gene unclear. This CDR3 has 11 amino acids. Per the germline V gene, CDR1 is MNHEY and CDR2 is SVGAGI. V gave up 2 bases and J gave up 6 bases, with 5 bases separating them. CDR3 sequence reads: CASSYLGEQYF. CDR3 sequence (DNA): TGTGCCAGCAGTTACCTAGGCGAGCAGTACTTC.

The chain has TRBV2 and TRBJ2-3, with 9 positions matching TRBD2. Trimming cost V 8 bases and J 3 bases; bases outside gene matches: 9. CDR3 size: 15 residues. The germline gives CDR1 SNHLY, CDR2 FYNNEI. CDR3 residues: CASVGREGRTDTQYF. The CDR3 DNA follows: TGTGCCAGCGTAGGGCGGGAGGGCCGGACAGATACGCAGTATTTT.

The CDR3 here is CASSQRGQGETQYF. In DNA, the CDR3 is TGTGCCAGCAGTCAGCGGGGTCAAGGGGAGACCCAGTACTTC. The chain joins TRBV7-2 to TRBJ2-5; 7 bases line up with TRBD2. The CDR3 is made up of 14 amino acids. Germline V gene lookup returns CDR1 SGHTA and CDR2 FQGNSA. Trimming at V came to 6 bases and at J to 5 bases, leaving 9 bases not matched to a gene.

The chain couples TRBV3-1 (or the pseudogene TRBV3-2) to TRBJ1-2, with a possible D match to TRBD1 (6 bases). The CDR3 loop spans 12 amino acids. The V end lost 4 bases, the J end lost 6 bases, and 9 bases lay between the germline ends. Germline values: CDR1 LGHDT, CDR2 YNNKEL (reference sequence). CDR3 residues: CASSRAGDGYTF. CDR3 DNA sequence: TGTGCCAGCAGCCGAGCAGGGGATGGCTACACCTTC.

The rearrangement uses TRBV11-2 and TRBJ2-5; 8 nucleotides agree with TRBD2. The CDR3 runs to 15 residues. J was trimmed by 0 bases and V by 8 bases; bases with no gene match: 8. Germline CDR1 reads SGHAT; CDR2 reads FQNNGV. The DNA of the CDR3 is TGTGCCAGCGCGGGACTAGGGGCGAACCAAGAGACCCAGTACTTC. As protein: CASAGLGANQETQYF.

This clone came up a few times. The chain's CDR3 is CASSQDSPHLADTGELFF. For the CDR3, the DNA is TGCGCCAGCAGCCAAGATTCCCCCCACCTGGCGGACACCGGGGAGCTGTTTTTT. V and J are TRBV4-3 and TRBJ2-2; D is unresolved. The germline CDR1 and CDR2 sequences are LGHNA and YSLEER. Trimming left V 0 bases short and J 3 bases short, with 17 bases between. The CDR3 runs to 18 residues.

This clone was recorded many times. The chain recombines TRBV7-9 with TRBJ1-1, with a weak D call TRBD1 (6 bases). V was trimmed by 1 base and J by 11 bases, leaving 11 bases between them. This CDR3 contains 12 residues. CDR1 SEHNR and CDR2 FQNEAQ come from the germline V gene (reference sequence). The CDR3 DNA sequence: TGTGCCAGCAGCTTAGTCGCAGGGGCGGCTTTCTTT. Encoded protein: CASSLVAGAAFF.

Here the CDR3 reads CASSSLNRPTGQYF. CDR3 nucleotides: TGTGCCAGCAGTTCACTAAACCGACCCACAGGGCAGTACTTC. The rearrangement joins TRBV27 to TRBJ2-7; maybe TRBD1 (5 bases). Germline V gene lookup returns CDR1 MNHEY and CDR2 SMNVEV (reference sequence). The CDR3 totals 14 residues. The germline V and J ends were trimmed by 4 bases and 9 bases, with 19 bases remaining between them.

The sample holds a few counts of this clone. V and J are TRBV5-1 and TRBJ1-2; D gene unclear. With 3 bases removed from V and 12 bases from J, the gap between germline ends came to 21 bases. CDR1 is SGHRS, CDR2 YFSETQ, per germline. The CDR3 sequence is 14 residues long. The CDR3 loop is CASSSNTGSQVHTF. Here the CDR3 DNA reads TGCGCCAGCAGCTCGAATACCGGGAGCCAAGTTCACACCTTC. Filled out from reference TRBV5-1 and TRBJ1-2, the complete variable domain reads KAGVTQTPRYLIKTRGQQVTLSCSPISGHRSVSWYQQTPGQGLQFLFEYFSETQRNKGNFPGRFSGRQFSNSRSEMNVSTLELGDSALYLCASSSNTGSQVHTFGSGTRLTVV.

In this sample, this clone turned up once. V is TRBV21-1 and J is TRBJ2-7; TRBD2 is taken as the D call from the table, unchecked against the DNA. TRBV21-1 is given as a pseudogene. CDR3 length: 15 residues. The CDR3 region is CASSKARTSSYEQYF. The CDR3 coding sequence is TGTGCCAGCAGTAAGGCCCGTACTAGCTCCTACGAGCAGTACTTC.

The CDR3 DNA sequence: TGTGCCATCAGTGAGTCCGCAGGTAACATTCAGTACTTC. Amino acid sequence: CAISESAGNIQYF. This chain links TRBV10-3 with TRBJ2-4; D gene ambiguous. The germline V and J ends were trimmed by 0 bases and 7 bases, with 7 bases remaining between them. From germline, CDR1 is ENHRY and CDR2 SYGVKD. There are 13 residues in the CDR3.

The chain carries TRBV18 and TRBJ2-7; unclear D gene. V was pared by 4 bases and J by 3 bases, with 10 bases between. The CDR3 spans 13 residues. CDR1 and CDR2 (germline): KGHSH, LQKENI. Here the CDR3 DNA reads TGTGCCAGCTCACGACAAGACAACTACGAGCAGTACTTC. It encodes CASSRQDNYEQYF.

The V and J genes are TRBV14 and TRBJ2-7, with TRBD2 as a possible D gene (7 bases). Germline values: CDR1 SGHDN, CDR2 FVKESK. Trimming took 0 bases from V and 2 from J, leaving 20 bases between them. CDR3 length: 18 residues. The CDR3 region has the DNA TGTGCCAGCAGCCAAGATCTTGGGCGGGGGCCTCGGGCCTACGAGCAGTACTTC. Amino acids: CASSQDLGRGPRAYEQYF.